The present T cell receptor beta chain was sequenced within a study of identifying expanded T cells in peripheral blood. The study's findings and limits: Technical replicates showed 0.9 to 1.5 changed clones; approximately 2 weeks roughly 18; four weeks 19. Approximately 2-week clone count variance significantly increased as total template count grew.

During the collection period, no donor immune events like infections were recorded. A remark on this clone: The antigen is undetermined.

Germline trimming cut 3 bases from V and 1 base from J; bases unmatched to any gene: 3. The CDR3 contains 14 residues. Germline-derived CDR1 and CDR2 are SGHDT and YYEEEE. The data were produced by immunoSEQ multiplex PCR, yet TCRdb's version contains in-frame clones alone and is incomplete. This sample has roughly 84,000 clones, with 85% to 90% found just once. V and J are TRBV5-6 and TRBJ1-2; 7 positions match TRBD1. The receptor was isolated from a person aged 18 to 70 in good health. Sequenced: blood. The CDR3 loop reads CASSYGTVNYGYTF. In DNA form, the CDR3 reads TGTGCCAGCAGCTACGGGACAGTTAACTATGGCTACACCTTC. Full variable domain (outside the CDR3, taken from reference TRBV5-6 and TRBJ1-2): DAGVTQSPTHLIKTRGQQVTLRCSPKSGHDTVSWYQQALGQGPQFIFQYYEEEERQRGNFPDRFSGHQFPNYSSELNVNALLLGDSALYLCASSYGTVNYGYTFGSGTRLTVV.